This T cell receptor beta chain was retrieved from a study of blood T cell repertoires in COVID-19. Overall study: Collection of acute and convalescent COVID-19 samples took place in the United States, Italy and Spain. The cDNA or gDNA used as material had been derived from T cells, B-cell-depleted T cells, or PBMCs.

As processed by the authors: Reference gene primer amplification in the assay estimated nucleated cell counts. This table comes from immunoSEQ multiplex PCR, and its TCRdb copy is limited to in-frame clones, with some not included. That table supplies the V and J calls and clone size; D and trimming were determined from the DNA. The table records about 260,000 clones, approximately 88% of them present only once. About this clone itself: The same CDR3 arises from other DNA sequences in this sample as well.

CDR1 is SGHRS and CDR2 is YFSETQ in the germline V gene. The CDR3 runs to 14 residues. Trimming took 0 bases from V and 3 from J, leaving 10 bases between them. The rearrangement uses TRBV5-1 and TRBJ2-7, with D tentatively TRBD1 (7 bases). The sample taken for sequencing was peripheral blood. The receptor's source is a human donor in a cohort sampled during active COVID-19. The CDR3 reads CASSLGQGGYEQYF. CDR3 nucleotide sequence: TGCGCCAGCAGCTTGGGACAGGGAGGCTACGAGCAGTACTTC.